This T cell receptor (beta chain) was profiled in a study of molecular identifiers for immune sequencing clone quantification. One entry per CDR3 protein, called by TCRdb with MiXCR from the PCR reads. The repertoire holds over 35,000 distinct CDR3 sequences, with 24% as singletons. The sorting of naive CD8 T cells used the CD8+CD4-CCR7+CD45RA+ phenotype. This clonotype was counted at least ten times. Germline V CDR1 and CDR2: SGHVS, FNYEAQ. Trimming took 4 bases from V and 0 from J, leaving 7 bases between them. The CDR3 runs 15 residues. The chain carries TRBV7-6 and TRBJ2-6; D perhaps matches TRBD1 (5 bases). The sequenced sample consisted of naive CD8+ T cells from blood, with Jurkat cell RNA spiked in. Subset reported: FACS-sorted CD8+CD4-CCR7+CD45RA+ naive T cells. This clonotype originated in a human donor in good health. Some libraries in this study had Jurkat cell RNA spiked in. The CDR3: CASSSTDSGANVLTF. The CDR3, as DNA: TGTGCCAGCAGCTCGACAGACTCTGGGGCCAACGTCCTGACTTTC.